Given below is one TCR beta chain in context. The antigen is undetermined. Expressed TCRB transcripts were sequenced, since all the RNA that had been isolated was reverse transcribed. An average of around 3.5 million reads was obtained for naive, central memory and regulatory T cell samples. Produced via immunoSEQ multiplex PCR; TCRdb's table is partial and in-frame only. Of hundreds of thousands of clones in the sample, 13% were seen once. The V and J ends lost 7 bases and 2 bases respectively, with 15 bases between them. Germline CDR1 and CDR2: MNHNY and SVGAGI (reference sequence). The CDR3 totals 15 residues. Sorting produced populations that all topped 95% purity. These data originate in a study of beta chain features in type 1 diabetes. Study as a whole: Healthy donors and patients had similar age, gender and cell yields. The study, taken as a whole, reports: Shorter templates might be favored by PCR, and equally so in patients and in controls. Among all four CD4+ subsets, Type 1 diabetes patients had TCRB CDR3s that were moderately but significantly shorter.

The clonotype was recovered from a man aged 18 to 29 with type 1 diabetes. This chain connects TRBV6-6 to TRBJ2-1, with D uncertain. Sequenced material: naive CD4+ T cells from blood. The CDR3 reads CASTPRRLTYNEQFF. The CDR3 bases are TGTGCCAGCACCCCCCGGCGGCTAACCTACAATGAGCAGTTCTTC.